This T cell receptor beta chain was sequenced during a study of identical twins. Broader study findings: Beta out-of-frame sequences showed weaker excess twin sharing.

MiXCR, run by TCRdb on the 5' RACE reads, gives a single entry per CDR3 protein. The sample has roughly 250,000 distinct CDR3 sequences, about an eighth seen once. V was pared by 4 bases and J by 4 bases, with 17 bases between. The length of the CDR3 is 15 residues. CDR1 and CDR2 from the germline V gene are SGHRS and YFSETQ. At least ten counts were recorded for this clonotype. Its antigen is undetermined. This rearrangement joins TRBV5-1 to TRBJ1-1, with D possibly matching TRBD1 (6 bases). The source material was memory (CD45RO+) T cells sorted from blood. The clonotype originates from a woman aged 18-29 years in good health. CDR3 DNA: TGCGCCAGCAGCCTAAACAGGGAGCTTGGCACTGAAGCTTTCTTT. Amino acid sequence: CASSLNRELGTEAFF.